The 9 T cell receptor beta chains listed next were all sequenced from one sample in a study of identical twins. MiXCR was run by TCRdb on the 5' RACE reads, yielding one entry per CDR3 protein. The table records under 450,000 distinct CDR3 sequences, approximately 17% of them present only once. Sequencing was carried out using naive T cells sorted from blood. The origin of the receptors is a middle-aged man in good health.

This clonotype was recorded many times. CDR3 coding DNA: TGCAGTGCTAGAGATACCAGCGGAGGCTCCTACAATGAGCAGTTCTTC. It yields the protein CSARDTSGGSYNEQFF. The rearrangement joins TRBV20-1 to TRBJ2-1; perhaps TRBD2 as D (5 bases). The germline V and J ends were trimmed by 0 bases and 0 bases, with 12 bases remaining between them. This CDR3 has 16 residues. Germline V gene lookup returns CDR1 DFQATT and CDR2 SNEGSKA (reference sequence).

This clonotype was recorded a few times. CDR3 sequence: CASSIPPGETQYF. DNA for the CDR3: TGTGCCAGCAGTATCCCCCCAGGAGAGACCCAGTACTTC. The genes are TRBV12-3 or TRBV12-4 and TRBJ2-5; D unresolved. V lost 5 bases, J lost 4 bases, and 11 bases lay in between. CDR3 length: 13 amino acids.

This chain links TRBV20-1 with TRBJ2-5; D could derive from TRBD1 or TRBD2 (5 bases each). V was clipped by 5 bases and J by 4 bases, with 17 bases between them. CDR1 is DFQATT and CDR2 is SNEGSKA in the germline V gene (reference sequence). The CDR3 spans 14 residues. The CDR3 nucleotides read TGCAGTGCTCAAACTACGGGACGTGGAGAGACCCAGTACTTC. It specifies CSAQTTGRGETQYF.

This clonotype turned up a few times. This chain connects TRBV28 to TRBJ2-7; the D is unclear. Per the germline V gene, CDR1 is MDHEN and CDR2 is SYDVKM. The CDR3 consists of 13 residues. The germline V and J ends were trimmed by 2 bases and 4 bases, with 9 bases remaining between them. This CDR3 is CASSLRRTYEQYF. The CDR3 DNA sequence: TGTGCCAGCAGTTTAAGGCGGACGTACGAGCAGTACTTC. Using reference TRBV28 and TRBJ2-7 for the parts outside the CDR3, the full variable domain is DVKVTQSSRYLVKRTGEKVFLECVQDMDHENMFWYRQDPGLGLRLIYFSYDVKMKEKGDIPEGYSVSREKKERFSLILESASTNQTSMYLCASSLRRTYEQYFGPGTRLTVT.

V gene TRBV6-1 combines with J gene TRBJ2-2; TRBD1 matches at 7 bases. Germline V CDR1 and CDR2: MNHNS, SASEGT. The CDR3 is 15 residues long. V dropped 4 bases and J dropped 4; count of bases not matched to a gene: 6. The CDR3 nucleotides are TGTGCCAGCAGTGTTACAGGGGTGGGCACCGGGGAGCTGTTTTTT. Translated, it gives CASSVTGVGTGELFF.

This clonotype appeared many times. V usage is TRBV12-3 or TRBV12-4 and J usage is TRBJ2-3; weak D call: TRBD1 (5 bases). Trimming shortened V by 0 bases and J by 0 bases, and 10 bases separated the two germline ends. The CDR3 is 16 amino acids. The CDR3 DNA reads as TGTGCCAGCAGTTTAGCAAGACAGATTAGCACAGATACGCAGTATTTT. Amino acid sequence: CASSLARQISTDTQYF.

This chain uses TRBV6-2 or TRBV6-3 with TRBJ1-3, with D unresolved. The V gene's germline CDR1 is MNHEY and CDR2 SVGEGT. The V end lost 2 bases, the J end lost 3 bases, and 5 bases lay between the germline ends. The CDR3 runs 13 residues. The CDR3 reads CASSYENGNTIYF. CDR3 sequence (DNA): TGTGCCAGCAGTTACGAGAATGGAAACACCATATATTTT.

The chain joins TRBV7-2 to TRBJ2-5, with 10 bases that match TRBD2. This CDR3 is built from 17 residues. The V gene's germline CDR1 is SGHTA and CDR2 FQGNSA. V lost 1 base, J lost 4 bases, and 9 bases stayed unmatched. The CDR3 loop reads CASSLGISGGRVETQYF. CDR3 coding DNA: TGTGCCAGCAGCTTAGGAATTAGCGGGGGGCGGGTAGAGACCCAGTACTTC.

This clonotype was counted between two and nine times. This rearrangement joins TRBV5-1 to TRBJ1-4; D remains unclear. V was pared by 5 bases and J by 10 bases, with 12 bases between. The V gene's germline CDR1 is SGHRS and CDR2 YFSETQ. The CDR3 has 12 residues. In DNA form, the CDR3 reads TGCGCCAGCAGATACCGGTTCGGAAAACTGTTTTTT. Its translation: CASRYRFGKLFF.